These 28 T cell receptor beta chains were sequenced from one sample in a study of blood T cell repertoires in COVID-19. TCRdb's table, derived via immunoSEQ multiplex PCR, lists solely in-frame clones and lacks some. This sample has 150,000 to 180,000 clones, with more than 80% found just once. The sequencing input was peripheral blood. Receptor source: a man in his fifties with acute or convalescent COVID-19.

This chain uses TRBV11-2 with TRBJ1-2; D gene uncertain. Trimming removed 1 base from V and 5 bases from J, with 11 bases in between. Per germline, CDR1 SGHAT and CDR2 FQNNGV. This CDR3 spans 14 amino acids. This CDR3 is CASSLGSRHYGYTF. CDR3 nucleotide sequence: TGTGCCAGCAGCTTAGGGTCCAGACATTATGGCTACACCTTC.

V usage is TRBV3-1 (or the pseudogene TRBV3-2) and J usage is TRBJ1-1; 9 nucleotides line up with TRBD1. Germline lookup yields CDR1 LGHDT and CDR2 YNNKEL (reference sequence). J lost 0 bases, V lost 0 bases, and 5 bases had no gene match. CDR3 length: 17 residues. For the CDR3, the DNA is TGTGCCAGCAGCCAAGATAACAGGGGGCCGGTGAACACTGAAGCTTTCTTT. It yields the protein CASSQDNRGPVNTEAFF.

This clone was picked up one time. The CDR3 sequence: CASSPDSYTGELFF. The CDR3, as DNA: TGCGCCAGCAGCCCAGACAGCTACACCGGGGAGCTGTTTTTT. V usage is TRBV5-1 and J usage is TRBJ2-2; a possible D gene is TRBD1 (5 bases). The CDR3 totals 14 residues. Germline values: CDR1 SGHRS, CDR2 YFSETQ. V gave up 4 bases and J gave up 3 bases, with 10 bases separating them.

V usage is TRBV5-1 and J usage is TRBJ1-3, with 8 nucleotides matching TRBD1. There are 14 residues in the CDR3. Germline assignment: CDR1 SGHRS and CDR2 YFSETQ. V lost 4 bases and J lost 5; bases outside the gene matches: 5. The CDR3, as DNA: TGCGCCAGCAGCGGGGGACAGGAAAGAAACACCATATATTTT. This encodes CASSGGQERNTIYF.

The chain has TRBV5-8 and TRBJ2-7; a possible D gene is TRBD2 (6 bases). The V gene's germline CDR1 is SGHTS and CDR2 YDEGEE. V shed 0 bases and J shed 4 bases, with 11 bases lying between them. This CDR3 has 14 amino acids. DNA of the CDR3: TGTGCCAGCAGCTTGGGGGGGGATTGGTACGAGCAGTACTTC. It yields the protein CASSLGGDWYEQYF. Combining the CDR3 with reference TRBV5-8 and TRBJ2-7 gives the whole variable domain EAGVTQSPTHLIKTRGQQATLRCSPISGHTSVYWYQQALGLGLQFLLWYDEGEERNRGNFPPRFSGRQFPNYSSELNVNALELEDSALYLCASSLGGDWYEQYFGPGTRLTVT.

The chain combines TRBV7-7 with TRBJ2-5, with 14 bases matching TRBD2. Per germline, CDR1 SSHAT and CDR2 FNYEAQ (reference sequence). V shed 8 bases, J shed 4 bases, and the junction held 6 bases outside the gene matches. The CDR3 spans 15 residues. The CDR3 loop is CASGKGTSGRETQYF. The CDR3 nucleotides are TGTGCCAGCGGAAAGGGGACTAGCGGGAGAGAGACCCAGTACTTC.

The J gene is TRBJ1-2, the V gene TRBV7-9; D possibly corresponds to TRBD1 (6 bases). The CDR3 contains 18 residues. The V end was cut by 0 bases, the J end by 10 bases, with 27 bases between. CDR1 and CDR2 from the germline V gene are SEHNR and FQNEAQ (reference sequence). CDR3 nucleotides: TGTGCCAGCAGCTTAGCCGTCGGGGACCTGGACAGCCGAATATTCTACACCTTC. It yields the protein CASSLAVGDLDSRIFYTF.

The V call is TRBV2, the J call TRBJ1-4; 9 positions agree with TRBD1. The germline CDR1 and CDR2 sequences are SNHLY and FYNNEI. After removal of 4 bases from V and 8 bases from J, the junction contained 11 bases not matched to a gene. CDR3 length equals 16 residues. CDR3 sequence (DNA): TGTGCCAGCAGTGCGGGGCAGGGACAGGGAGGGGAAAAACTGTTTTTT. Its protein is CASSAGQGQGGEKLFF.

This sequence joins TRBV12-3 or TRBV12-4 and TRBJ1-2; 9 bases fit TRBD1. V dropped 5 bases and J dropped 5; count of bases not matched to a gene: 3. This CDR3 contains 13 residues. The CDR3 nucleotides read TGTGCCAGCAGTACCGACAGGGGGTATGGCTACACCTTC. This codes for CASSTDRGYGYTF.

This chain connects TRBV4-2 to TRBJ2-6; a weak D match, TRBD1 (5 bases). This CDR3 contains 18 residues. V was clipped by 0 bases and J by 0 bases, with 12 bases between them. The V gene's germline CDR1 is LGHNA and CDR2 YNFKEQ. The chain's CDR3 is CASSQERGRVSGANVLTF. CDR3 nucleotides: TGTGCCAGCAGCCAAGAAAGGGGCAGGGTCTCTGGGGCCAACGTCCTGACTTTC.

V gene TRBV19 combines with J gene TRBJ1-2, with D perhaps TRBD1 (6 bases). The CDR3 is 14 residues long. Germline values: CDR1 LNHDA, CDR2 SQIVND (reference sequence). V lost 3 bases to trimming and J lost 5 bases, with 13 bases between them. CDR3 in DNA: TGTGCCAGTAGTATCCAGGACAGTACATATGGCTACACCTTC. As protein: CASSIQDSTYGYTF.

The genes are TRBV27 and TRBJ2-2; TRBD2 matches at 8 bases. CDR1 is MNHEY and CDR2 is SMNVEV in the germline V gene (reference sequence). The CDR3 length is 16 residues. After removal of 6 bases from V and 4 bases from J, the junction contained 10 bases not matched to a gene. CDR3 sequence: CASSPGTSSFTGELFF. CDR3 in DNA: TGTGCCAGCAGCCCCGGGACTAGTTCCTTCACCGGGGAGCTGTTTTTT.

J is TRBJ2-4 and V is TRBV29-1; D is possibly TRBD1 (6 bases). Germline V gives CDR1 SQVTM, CDR2 ANQGSEA. The germline V and J ends were trimmed by 8 bases and 7 bases, with 12 bases remaining between them. This CDR3 contains 11 residues. The CDR3, as DNA: TGCAGCATCACACAGGGTAACATTCAGTACTTC. Translation gives CSITQGNIQYF.

The CDR3 DNA reads as TGTGCCAGCAGCTTGGCAGTCTATGGCTACACCTTC. As protein: CASSLAVYGYTF. The J gene is TRBJ1-2, the V gene TRBV7-9, with D unclear. The germline CDR1 and CDR2 sequences are SEHNR and FQNEAQ (reference sequence). The CDR3 is 12 residues long. Trimming took 3 bases from V and 4 from J, leaving 6 bases between them.

The gene calls are TRBV5-1 and TRBJ2-3; 10 bases line up with TRBD1. The V segment lost 4 bases and the J segment 3 bases; nucleotides outside the gene matches: 5. This CDR3 contains 15 residues. Germline V lookup: CDR1 SGHRS, CDR2 YFSETQ. CDR3 amino acids: CASSDRDRGTDTQYF. The CDR3 region has the DNA TGCGCCAGCAGCGATCGGGACAGGGGTACAGATACGCAGTATTTT.

This clone appeared once. J is TRBJ2-5 and V is TRBV24-1, with 8 bases matching TRBD2. CDR1 and CDR2 (germline): KGHDR, SFDVKD. This CDR3 region has 13 residues. V gave up 5 bases and J gave up 4 bases; unmatched junction bases: 2. The CDR3 DNA reads TGTGCCACCAGTGGAGCGGGAGTAGAGACCCAGTACTTC. Protein: CATSGAGVETQYF.

Here the CDR3 reads CASSYPGTGWTEAFF. CDR3 DNA: TGTGCCAGCAGTTACCCCGGGACAGGGTGGACTGAAGCTTTCTTT. The rearrangement joins TRBV6-5 to TRBJ1-1, with 9 bases matching TRBD1. Per germline, CDR1 MNHEY and CDR2 SVGAGI. V shed 2 bases, J shed 5 bases, and the junction held 6 bases outside the gene matches. This CDR3 spans 15 amino acids.

This chain uses TRBV3-1 (or the pseudogene TRBV3-2) with TRBJ1-3; the D is unclear. Per the germline V gene, CDR1 is LGHDT and CDR2 is YNNKEL (reference sequence). The CDR3 totals 15 residues. The germline V and J ends were trimmed by 0 bases and 0 bases, with 6 bases remaining between them. CDR3 sequence reads: CASSQDGHSGNTIYF. The CDR3 coding sequence is TGTGCCAGCAGCCAAGATGGCCACTCTGGAAACACCATATATTTT.

The J gene is TRBJ2-1, the V gene TRBV19; a weak D match, TRBD1 (5 bases). V shed 3 bases and J shed 4 bases, with 10 bases lying between them. This CDR3 contains 14 residues. Looked up from germline, CDR1 is LNHDA and CDR2 is SQIVND (reference sequence). In DNA, the CDR3 is TGTGCCAGTAGTATCATCGACAGTTACAATGAGCAGTTCTTC. Protein product: CASSIIDSYNEQFF. The whole variable domain, filled in from reference TRBV19 and TRBJ2-1, reads DGGITQSPKYLFRKEGQNVTLSCEQNLNHDAMYWYRQDPGQGLRLIYYSQIVNDFQKGDIAEGYSVSREKKESFPLTVTSAQKNPTAFYLCASSIIDSYNEQFFGPGTRLTVL.

V gene TRBV6-5 combines with J gene TRBJ2-1; D gene uncertain. The CDR3 length is 13 residues. Germline lookup yields CDR1 MNHEY and CDR2 SVGAGI. Trimming shortened V by 5 bases and J by 6 bases, and 11 bases separated the two germline ends. In DNA, the CDR3 is TGTGCCAGCAGTACCCCCGGCGGCAATGAGCAGTTCTTC. This gives the protein CASSTPGGNEQFF.

For this clone: Other DNA variants within this sample encode the same CDR3. The chain uses TRBV28 and TRBJ1-1; unclear D gene. Germline V lookup: CDR1 MDHEN, CDR2 SYDVKM. The CDR3 spans 13 residues. V was trimmed by 1 base and J by 3 bases, leaving 6 bases between them. The CDR3 region has the DNA TGTGCCAGCAGTTTATCGGGGTACACTGAAGCTTTCTTT. Amino acids: CASSLSGYTEAFF.

The chain couples TRBV18 to TRBJ2-3; D gene ambiguous. The CDR3 loop spans 13 amino acids. Germline V gene sequence: CDR1 KGHSH, CDR2 LQKENI. Trimming removed 4 bases at V and 0 bases at J, with 5 bases between. CDR3 nucleotides: TGTGCCAGCTCACTCCTCAGCACAGATACGCAGTATTTT. The encoded protein is CASSLLSTDTQYF.

The chain uses TRBV5-5 and TRBJ1-2, with 9 bases lining up with TRBD1. V gave up 4 bases and J gave up 13 bases; unmatched junction bases: 11. The CDR3 covers 13 residues. Looked up from germline, CDR1 is SGHKS and CDR2 is YYEKEE (reference sequence). Written as DNA, the CDR3 is TGTGCCAGCAGCGCTCCGGGACAGGGTGGAAGCACCTTC. This codes for CASSAPGQGGSTF.

In its sample, this clone was seen once. The CDR3 region has the DNA TGTGCCAGCAGCTTATGGGGGGGAACAATGAACACTGAAGCTTTCTTT. Translating it yields CASSLWGGTMNTEAFF. The V and J genes are TRBV7-6 and TRBJ1-1; D is possibly TRBD1 (5 bases). The CDR3 is 16 residues long. CDR1 and CDR2 from the germline V gene are SGHVS and FNYEAQ. Trimming took off 2 bases at V and 0 bases at J, with 13 bases between the two ends.

The chain uses TRBV28 and TRBJ1-3, with 8 bases identical to TRBD1. The junction had 9 bases not matched to a gene; V was cut back by 2 bases and J by 9 bases. CDR1 and CDR2 (germline): MDHEN, SYDVKM. This CDR3 comprises 15 residues. CDR3: CASSLRGQGIRTIYF. CDR3 nucleotides: TGTGCCAGCAGTTTACGTGGACAGGGAATTCGCACCATATATTTT. Filled out from reference TRBV28 and TRBJ1-3, the complete variable domain reads DVKVTQSSRYLVKRTGEKVFLECVQDMDHENMFWYRQDPGLGLRLIYFSYDVKMKEKGDIPEGYSVSREKKERFSLILESASTNQTSMYLCASSLRGQGIRTIYFGEGSWLTVV.

The genes are TRBV6-5 and TRBJ2-6; possibly TRBD1 for D (6 bases). The germline V gene has CDR1 MNHEY and CDR2 SVGAGI. There are 15 residues in the CDR3. The V end lost 6 bases, the J end lost 0 bases, and 9 bases lay between the germline ends. In DNA, the CDR3 is TGTGCCAGCAGAGGACAGTCCTCTGGGGCCAACGTCCTGACTTTC. It codes for CASRGQSSGANVLTF.

The chain employs TRBV5-1 and TRBJ2-5; D gene ambiguous. The germline V and J ends were trimmed by 4 bases and 2 bases, with 3 bases remaining between them. The CDR3 length is 11 residues. Germline-derived CDR1 and CDR2 are SGHRS and YFSETQ. CDR3 sequence: CASSEQETQYF. The CDR3 bases are TGCGCCAGCAGCGAGCAAGAGACCCAGTACTTC. Complete variable domain (other parts from reference TRBV5-1 and TRBJ2-5): KAGVTQTPRYLIKTRGQQVTLSCSPISGHRSVSWYQQTPGQGLQFLFEYFSETQRNKGNFPGRFSGRQFSNSRSEMNVSTLELGDSALYLCASSEQETQYFGPGTRLLVL.

The J gene is TRBJ1-5, the V gene TRBV16, with a possible D match to TRBD1 (6 bases). Trimming cost V 0 bases and J 2 bases, with 8 bases left between them. Germline CDR1 reads KGHSY; CDR2 reads FQNENV. This CDR3 spans 15 amino acids. CDR3 in amino acids: CASSQSQGGNQPQHF. Here the CDR3 DNA reads TGTGCCAGCAGCCAATCACAGGGTGGCAATCAGCCCCAGCATTTT.